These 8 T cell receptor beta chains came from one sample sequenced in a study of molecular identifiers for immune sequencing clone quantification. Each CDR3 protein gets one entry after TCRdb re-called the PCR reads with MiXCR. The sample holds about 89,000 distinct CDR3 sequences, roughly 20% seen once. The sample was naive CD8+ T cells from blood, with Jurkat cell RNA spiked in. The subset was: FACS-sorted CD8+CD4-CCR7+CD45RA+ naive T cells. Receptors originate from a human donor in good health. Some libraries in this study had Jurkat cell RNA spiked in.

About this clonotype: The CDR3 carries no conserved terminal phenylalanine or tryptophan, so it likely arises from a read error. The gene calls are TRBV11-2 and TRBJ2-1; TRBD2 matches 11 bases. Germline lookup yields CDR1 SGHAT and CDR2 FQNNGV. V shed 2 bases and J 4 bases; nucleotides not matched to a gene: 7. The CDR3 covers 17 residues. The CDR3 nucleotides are TGTGCCAGCAGCTTACGGGCGACTAGCGGGGATTACAATGAGCAGTTCCTC. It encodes CASSLRATSGDYNEQFL.

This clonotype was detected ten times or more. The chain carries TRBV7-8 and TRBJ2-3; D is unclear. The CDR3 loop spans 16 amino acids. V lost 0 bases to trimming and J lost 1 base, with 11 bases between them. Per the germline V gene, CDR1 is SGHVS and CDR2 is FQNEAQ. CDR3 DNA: TGTGCCAGCAGCTTAGCTGGCGGCCACGGCACAGATACGCAGTATTTT. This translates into CASSLAGGHGTDTQYF.

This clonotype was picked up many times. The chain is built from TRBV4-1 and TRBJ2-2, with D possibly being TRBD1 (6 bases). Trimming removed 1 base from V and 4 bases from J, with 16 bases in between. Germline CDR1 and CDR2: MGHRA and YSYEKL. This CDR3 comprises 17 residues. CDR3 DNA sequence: TGCGCCAGCAGCCAAGTAGCCCAGGGGTCCCCCACCGGGGAGCTGTTTTTT. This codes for CASSQVAQGSPTGELFF.

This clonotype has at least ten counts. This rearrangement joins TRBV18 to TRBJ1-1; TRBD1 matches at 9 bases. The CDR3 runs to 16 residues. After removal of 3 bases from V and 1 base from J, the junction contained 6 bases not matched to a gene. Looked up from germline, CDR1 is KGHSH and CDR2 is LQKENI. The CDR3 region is CASSPRDRVRNTEAFF. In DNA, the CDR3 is TGTGCCAGCTCACCCCGGGACAGGGTTCGGAACACTGAAGCTTTCTTT.

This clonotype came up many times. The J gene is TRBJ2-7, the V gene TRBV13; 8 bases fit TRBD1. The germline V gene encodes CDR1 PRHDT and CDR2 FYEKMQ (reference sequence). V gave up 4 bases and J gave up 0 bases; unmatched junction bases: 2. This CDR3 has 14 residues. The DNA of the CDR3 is TGTGCCAGCAGCTCAGGACAGGGCTCCTACGAGCAGTACTTC. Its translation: CASSSGQGSYEQYF.

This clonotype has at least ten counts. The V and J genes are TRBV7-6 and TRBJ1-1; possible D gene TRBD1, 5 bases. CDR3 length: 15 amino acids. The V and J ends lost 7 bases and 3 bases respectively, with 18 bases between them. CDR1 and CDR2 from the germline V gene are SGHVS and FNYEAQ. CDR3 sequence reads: CASTGFARGDTEAFF. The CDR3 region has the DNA TGTGCCAGCACTGGCTTCGCTAGAGGGGACACTGAAGCTTTCTTT.

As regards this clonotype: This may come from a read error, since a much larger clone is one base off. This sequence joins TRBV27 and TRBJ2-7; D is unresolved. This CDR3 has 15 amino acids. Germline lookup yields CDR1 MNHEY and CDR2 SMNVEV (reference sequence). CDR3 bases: TGTGCCAGCGGTTTAGTTGTTGGCAGCTCCTACGAGCAGTACTTC. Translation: CASGLVVGSSYEQYF.

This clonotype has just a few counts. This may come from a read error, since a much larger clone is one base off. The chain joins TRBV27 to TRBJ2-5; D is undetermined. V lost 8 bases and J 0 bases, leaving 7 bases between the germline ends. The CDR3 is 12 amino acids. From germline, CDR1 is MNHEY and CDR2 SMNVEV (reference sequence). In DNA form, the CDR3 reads TGTGCCAGCTCGGTCAACCAAGAGACCCAGTACTTC. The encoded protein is CASSVNQETQYF.